Presented here are 14 T cell receptor beta chains from one specimen sequenced in a study of T cell responses to AZD1222 COVID-19 vaccine. The repertoire was sequenced with immunoSEQ multiplex PCR; TCRdb's copy has only in-frame clones and lacks some. This table has 120,000 to 150,000 clones, roughly 90% appearing once. The sequenced sample was peripheral blood, obtained on day 0 of AZD1222 vaccination. These receptors all stem from an adult in good health.

The genes are TRBV9 and TRBJ2-7, with D perhaps matching TRBD1 (6 bases). The V and J ends lost 0 bases and 5 bases respectively, with 6 bases between them. This CDR3 has 12 residues. The germline CDR1 and CDR2 sequences are SGDLS and YYNGEE. The CDR3, as DNA: TGTGCCAGCAGCGTAGCAGGGGACGAGCAGTACTTC. As protein: CASSVAGDEQYF.

This chain joins TRBV4-2 and TRBJ2-3; 10 positions agree with TRBD2. With V trimmed by 1 base and J by 2 bases, 3 bases remained unmatched. The CDR3 extends over 16 amino acids. CDR1 LGHNA and CDR2 YNFKEQ come from the germline V gene. In DNA, the CDR3 is TGTGCCAGCAGCCAAGGACTAGCGGGCGTCACAGATACGCAGTATTTT. Encoded protein: CASSQGLAGVTDTQYF.

The chain uses TRBV5-6 and TRBJ2-7; 12 bases agree with TRBD2. The CDR3 loop spans 15 amino acids. Unmatched junction bases numbered 6, after V lost 3 bases and J lost 5 bases. Germline-derived CDR1 and CDR2 are SGHDT and YYEEEE. The CDR3 is CASSWWTSGIDEQYF. DNA of the CDR3: TGTGCCAGCAGCTGGTGGACTAGCGGGATCGACGAGCAGTACTTC.

The V call is TRBV6-6, the J call TRBJ1-6; D remains ambiguous. The CDR3 totals 12 residues. Germline loops: CDR1 MNHNY, CDR2 SVGAGI (reference sequence). Trimming removed 6 bases at V and 11 bases at J, with 11 bases between. The CDR3 protein is CASRAFETPLHF. The DNA of the CDR3 is TGTGCCAGCAGGGCTTTTGAGACACCCCTCCACTTT.

The rearrangement links TRBV7-8 to TRBJ1-2; D is ambiguous. This CDR3 spans 14 amino acids. From germline, CDR1 is SGHVS and CDR2 FQNEAQ. Trimming took off 2 bases at V and 2 bases at J, with 9 bases between the two ends. The CDR3 loop reads CASSLSMVNYGYTF. CDR3 DNA: TGTGCCAGCAGCTTATCAATGGTGAACTATGGCTACACCTTC.

The chain uses TRBV10-3 and TRBJ2-7; D is uncertain. The CDR3 extends over 12 amino acids. The V gene lost 3 bases and the J gene lost 1 base, with 4 bases spanning the gap. Looked up from germline, CDR1 is ENHRY and CDR2 is SYGVKD. The CDR3: CAISDRSYEQYF. The CDR3 bases are TGTGCCATCAGTGACAGGTCCTACGAGCAGTACTTC.

The CDR3 DNA follows: TGTGCCAGTAGTATCCGATTCAGGGTGGTTAACTATGGCTACACCTTC. Protein product: CASSIRFRVVNYGYTF. J is TRBJ1-2 and V is TRBV19, with D possibly matching TRBD1 (5 bases). The V and J ends lost 3 bases and 1 base respectively, with 15 bases between them. Germline CDR1 LNHDA, CDR2 SQIVND (reference sequence). This CDR3 has 16 residues. Full variable domain (remainder filled in from reference TRBV19 and TRBJ1-2): DGGITQSPKYLFRKEGQNVTLSCEQNLNHDAMYWYRQDPGQGLRLIYYSQIVNDFQKGDIAEGYSVSREKKESFPLTVTSAQKNPTAFYLCASSIRFRVVNYGYTFGSGTRLTVV.

This chain's CDR3 is CASARTSGTYEQYF. Written as DNA, the CDR3 is TGTGCCAGCGCGCGGACAAGCGGTACCTACGAGCAGTACTTC. The chain joins TRBV7-9 to TRBJ2-7; possibly TRBD1 or TRBD2 for D (5 bases each). V lost 8 bases and J lost 2, with 16 bases in between. Germline V gene lookup returns CDR1 SEHNR and CDR2 FQNEAQ (reference sequence). CDR3 length equals 14 residues.

The chain carries TRBV6-5 and TRBJ2-7; D is possibly TRBD1 (6 bases). The ends were cut back, 7 bases at V and 3 bases at J, with 16 bases in the middle. Germline lookup yields CDR1 MNHEY and CDR2 SVGAGI. The CDR3 contains 14 residues. Here the CDR3 reads CASMLPRQDYEQYF. CDR3 DNA sequence: TGTGCCAGCATGCTTCCGCGACAGGACTACGAGCAGTACTTC.

The chain uses TRBV11-2 and TRBJ1-2; D call uncertain. The V and J ends lost 0 bases and 5 bases respectively, with 7 bases between them. This CDR3 region has 13 residues. In germline, CDR1 is SGHAT, CDR2 FQNNGV. The CDR3 region has the DNA TGTGCCAGCAGCTTAGAAGTGCAATATGGCTACACCTTC. Translation: CASSLEVQYGYTF.

The rearrangement links TRBV5-1 to TRBJ1-6, with 12 positions matching TRBD1. The CDR3 loop spans 21 amino acids. With V trimmed by 5 bases and J by 0 bases, 15 bases remained unmatched. CDR1 is SGHRS and CDR2 is YFSETQ in the germline V gene. Here the CDR3 DNA reads TGCGCCAGCAGACTCATTCCGGGACAGGGGGCCAAGAGCTCCTATAATTCACCCCTCCACTTT. It encodes CASRLIPGQGAKSSYNSPLHF. The variable domain in full, completed from reference TRBV5-1 and TRBJ1-6, reads KAGVTQTPRYLIKTRGQQVTLSCSPISGHRSVSWYQQTPGQGLQFLFEYFSETQRNKGNFPGRFSGRQFSNSRSEMNVSTLELGDSALYLCASRLIPGQGAKSSYNSPLHFGNGTRLTVT.

This clone showed up just a few times. The genes are TRBV7-9 and TRBJ2-1; D call uncertain. V lost 1 base to trimming and J lost 9 bases, with 4 bases between them. This CDR3 region has 11 residues. Germline V gene data show CDR1 as SEHNR and CDR2 as FQNEAQ (reference sequence). The CDR3 DNA reads TGTGCCAGCAGCTTAGAGGGTGAGCAGTTCTTC. Protein product: CASSLEGEQFF.

The chain joins TRBV5-1 to TRBJ2-1; the D gene is possibly TRBD2 (6 bases). Germline loops: CDR1 SGHRS, CDR2 YFSETQ. The CDR3 totals 15 residues. V was pared by 4 bases and J by 2 bases, with 13 bases between. The CDR3 region has the DNA TGCGCCAGCAGCACATTTGGGACTGCCTACAATGAGCAGTTCTTC. This codes for CASSTFGTAYNEQFF. Using reference TRBV5-1 and TRBJ2-1 for the parts outside the CDR3, the full variable domain is KAGVTQTPRYLIKTRGQQVTLSCSPISGHRSVSWYQQTPGQGLQFLFEYFSETQRNKGNFPGRFSGRQFSNSRSEMNVSTLELGDSALYLCASSTFGTAYNEQFFGPGTRLTVL.

CDR3 protein: CASSLKGTGIKYTF. The CDR3 region has the DNA TGTGCCAGCAGCTTAAAAGGGACAGGGATAAAATACACCTTC. V usage is TRBV11-3 and J usage is TRBJ1-2; 9 nucleotides align to TRBD1. The CDR3 spans 14 residues. V was clipped by 2 bases and J by 11 bases; unmatched bases: 9. Germline V lookup: CDR1 SGHNT, CDR2 YENEEA.